There are many counts of the clone carrying this T cell receptor (beta chain). Its matching antigen is unknown. This entry belongs to a study of CD8+CD57+ T cells in acquired aplastic anemia. Study in general: Mean yield of DNA from sorted CD4+ and CD8+ cells was 3 to 3.5 ug. CD4+ cells from healthy donors averaged roughly 9.9 million reads. The study's findings and limits: Patients and controls turned out to have 25 to 30 CD8+ CDR3 sequences in common. No significant difference in CD8+ Simpson's diversity was found between patients and controls.

Genomic DNA, the template, was used for profiling of the TCR beta VDJ and CDR3. TCRdb re-called the reads with MiXCR, one entry per CDR3 protein. The profile shows about 160,000 distinct CDR3 sequences, around 45% of them singletons. V shed 5 bases and J shed 1 base, with 11 bases lying between them. In germline, CDR1 is DFQATT, CDR2 SNEGSKA (reference sequence). The CDR3 has 13 residues. The sample consisted of sorted CD4+, CD8+, or CD8+CD57+ T cells (not recorded which) from PBMCs. The chain recombines TRBV20-1 with TRBJ1-1; weak D call: TRBD1 (5 bases). This sequence originates from a human donor in good health. Here the CDR3 reads CSARGGANTEAFF. CDR3 in DNA: TGCAGTGCTCGCGGCGGGGCGAACACTGAAGCTTTCTTT.